The 6 T cell receptor beta chains below come from one sample, sequenced in a study of cytomegalovirus exposure and HLA in healthy donors. The PCR made use of 60 Vbeta and 13 Jbeta primers. Sequencing used immunoSEQ multiplex PCR; TCRdb keeps in-frame clones, though not all of them. The profile shows 150,000 or so clones, roughly 75% of them singletons. The sequenced material came from PBMCs. The receptors come from a woman aged 45 to 65 in good health and CMV-seropositive.

The chain recombines TRBV27 with TRBJ2-7, with 9 bases lining up with TRBD2. The V segment lost 10 bases and the J segment 2 bases; nucleotides outside the gene matches: 9. Germline V lookup: CDR1 MNHEY, CDR2 SMNVEV (reference sequence). The CDR3 runs to 14 residues. The CDR3 loop reads CATSPTSGTYEQYF. As DNA, the CDR3 is TGTGCCACCTCTCCGACTAGCGGTACCTACGAGCAGTACTTC.

The chain is built from TRBV27 and TRBJ1-5; D gene unclear. CDR1 and CDR2 (germline): MNHEY, SMNVEV (reference sequence). CDR3 length equals 13 residues. Between the trimmed V and J ends, which lost 6 bases and 5 bases, there was a span of 11 bases. This CDR3 reads CASSLGRDQPQHF. CDR3 bases: TGTGCCAGCAGCCTGGGGAGGGATCAGCCCCAGCATTTT.

This chain uses TRBV7-2 with TRBJ2-7; 10 positions match TRBD2. Germline assignment: CDR1 SGHTA and CDR2 FQGNSA. V shed 2 bases and J 5 bases; nucleotides not matched to a gene: 3. The CDR3 is made up of 14 amino acids. This CDR3 is CASSLLAGDHEQYF. CDR3 bases: TGTGCCAGCAGCTTACTAGCGGGAGATCACGAGCAGTACTTC. The variable domain in full, with the rest retrieved from reference TRBV7-2 and TRBJ2-7, is GAGVSQSPSNKVTEKGKDVELRCDPISGHTALYWYRQSLGQGLEFLIYFQGNSAPDKSGLPSDRFSAERTGGSVSTLTIQRTQQEDSAVYLCASSLLAGDHEQYFGPGTRLTVT.

The rearrangement links TRBV7-2 to TRBJ2-7; possible D gene TRBD2, 6 bases. Trimming took off 5 bases at V and 4 bases at J, with 9 bases between the two ends. This CDR3 contains 12 residues. Per the germline V gene, CDR1 is SGHTA and CDR2 is FQGNSA. Here the CDR3 reads CASSQTRYEQYF. For the CDR3, the DNA is TGTGCCAGCAGCCAGACTAGATACGAGCAGTACTTC. Full variable domain (remainder filled in from reference TRBV7-2 and TRBJ2-7): GAGVSQSPSNKVTEKGKDVELRCDPISGHTALYWYRQSLGQGLEFLIYFQGNSAPDKSGLPSDRFSAERTGGSVSTLTIQRTQQEDSAVYLCASSQTRYEQYFGPGTRLTVT.

Here the CDR3 reads CASSMDRGTTEAFF. CDR3 DNA sequence: TGTGCCAGCAGCATGGACAGGGGGACCACTGAAGCTTTCTTT. V usage is TRBV7-3 and J usage is TRBJ1-1, with 10 positions matching TRBD1. Germline trimming cut 5 bases from V and 4 bases from J; bases unmatched to any gene: 4. CDR1 and CDR2 (germline): SGHTA, FQGTGA. The CDR3 sequence is 14 residues long.

This clone was recorded a few times. This CDR3 is also generated by other DNA sequences in the sample. The chain couples TRBV9 to TRBJ2-3, with D possibly being TRBD2 (6 bases). Trimming left V 0 bases short and J 4 bases short, with 9 bases between. This CDR3 is 14 amino acids long. Germline CDR1 reads SGDLS; CDR2 reads YYNGEE. The CDR3, as DNA: TGTGCCAGCAGCGTAGGAGGGACTCCAGATACGCAGTATTTT. Residues: CASSVGGTPDTQYF.